These 12 T cell receptor beta chains came from one sample sequenced in a study of monozygotic twins with cystic fibrosis. Using immunoSEQ multiplex PCR, the repertoire was profiled, and TCRdb retains in-frame clones only, with some absent. Here the sample spans about 14,000 clones, 70% to 90% being singletons. The sample comprised blood. Every receptor here comes from a boy under 18 with cystic fibrosis.

The chain uses TRBV7-9 and TRBJ2-7, with 9 positions matching TRBD1. The CDR3 loop spans 18 amino acids. Germline loops: CDR1 SEHNR, CDR2 FQNEAQ (reference sequence). V lost 3 bases to trimming and J lost 1 base; unmatched junction nucleotides: 13. This CDR3 is CASSLTGTGGASSYEQYF. The CDR3 coding sequence is TGTGCCAGCAGCTTGACGGGCACAGGGGGCGCTTCTTCCTACGAGCAGTACTTC.

The chain joins TRBV11-2 to TRBJ2-2; D tentatively fits TRBD1 or TRBD2 (5 bases each). The germline gives CDR1 SGHAT, CDR2 FQNNGV. The V gene lost 1 base and the J gene lost 1 base, with 10 bases spanning the gap. This CDR3 has 16 amino acids. For the CDR3, the DNA is TGTGCCAGCAGCTTAGTTCGGGGACGGAACACCGGGGAGCTGTTTTTT. It translates to CASSLVRGRNTGELFF.

The rearrangement uses TRBV11-2 and TRBJ2-2; 9 nucleotides agree with TRBD2. The CDR3 loop spans 16 amino acids. The ends lost 1 base at V and 6 bases at J; junction bases unmatched: 6. Looked up from germline, CDR1 is SGHAT and CDR2 is FQNNGV. CDR3 DNA sequence: TGTGCCAGCAGCTTAGGCGGCGGGAGGGCTGCCGGGGAGCTGTTTTTT. Protein: CASSLGGGRAAGELFF.

This rearrangement joins TRBV9 to TRBJ1-2, with 8 bases matching TRBD1. The germline V gene encodes CDR1 SGDLS and CDR2 YYNGEE. The CDR3 extends over 14 amino acids. The V and J ends lost 5 bases and 3 bases, in that order; junction bases with no gene match: 6. CDR3 sequence: CASRADRGYYGYTF. In DNA, the CDR3 is TGTGCCAGCAGGGCCGACAGGGGATACTATGGCTACACCTTC.

The CDR3 sequence is CAAQAGTGRYRDTIYF. CDR3 nucleotide sequence: TGTGCCGCTCAAGCGGGGACAGGGCGATACCGGGACACCATATATTTT. The chain combines TRBV10-3 with TRBJ1-3; 9 bases fit TRBD1. The CDR3 sequence is 16 residues long. Per germline, CDR1 ENHRY and CDR2 SYGVKD. After removal of 11 bases from V and 8 bases from J, the junction contained 19 bases not matched to a gene.

The chain employs TRBV6-5 and TRBJ2-1; no clear D. V was clipped by 6 bases and J by 0 bases, with 12 bases between them. The CDR3 extends over 15 amino acids. CDR1 is MNHEY, CDR2 SVGAGI, per germline. The chain's CDR3 is CASRRTESSYNEQFF. The CDR3 DNA is TGTGCCAGCAGAAGAACAGAGAGCTCCTACAATGAGCAGTTCTTC.

The genes are TRBV5-8 and TRBJ1-5, with a tentative D call TRBD1 (6 bases). This CDR3 contains 19 residues. The V end was cut by 1 base, the J end by 0 bases, with 20 bases between. From germline, CDR1 is SGHTS and CDR2 YDEGEE. Written as DNA, the CDR3 is TGTGCCAGCAGCTTGAACTTCCTTGTCGGGACAAATAGCAATCAGCCCCAGCATTTT. Its protein is CASSLNFLVGTNSNQPQHF.

CDR3 sequence (DNA): TGTGCCAGTAGAGCGGGGGGAACCTACGAGCAGTACTTC. It is translated as CASRAGGTYEQYF. V usage is TRBV5-6 and J usage is TRBJ2-7, with TRBD2 matching over 9 bases. The V gene's germline CDR1 is SGHDT and CDR2 YYEEEE. The ends lost 8 bases at V and 2 bases at J; junction bases unmatched: 5. The CDR3 is 13 residues long.

The V gene is TRBV6-1, the J gene TRBJ2-7; D not certain. This CDR3 region has 13 residues. Trimming removed 8 bases from V and 6 bases from J, with 17 bases in between. Germline V gene data show CDR1 as MNHNS and CDR2 as SASEGT. CDR3 sequence reads: CASGFRNIREQYF. The DNA for the CDR3 is TGTGCCAGCGGGTTTAGAAATATCCGCGAGCAGTACTTC.

The chain carries TRBV15 and TRBJ2-1; TRBD2 matches 11 bases. There are 16 residues in the CDR3. V dropped 5 bases and J dropped 6; count of bases not matched to a gene: 9. Per the germline V gene, CDR1 is LNHNV and CDR2 is YYDKDF (reference sequence). The CDR3 bases are TGTGCCACCAGCGGGGACGGACTAGCGGGTATCAATGAGCAGTTCTTC. The encoded protein is CATSGDGLAGINEQFF.

CDR3 DNA: TGCGCCAGCAGCCCGGCCCCGGCAGAAACAAATGAAAAACTGTTTTTT. Encoded protein: CASSPAPAETNEKLFF. The chain carries TRBV5-1 and TRBJ1-4; no clear D gene. The V gene lost 4 bases and the J gene lost 5 bases, with 18 bases spanning the gap. Germline CDR1 is SGHRS and CDR2 is YFSETQ. This CDR3 has 16 amino acids.

The rearrangement links TRBV19 to TRBJ1-2, with a possible D match to TRBD1 (6 bases). The CDR3 spans 14 residues. The V and J ends lost 4 bases and 5 bases respectively, with 14 bases between them. Germline V gene sequence: CDR1 LNHDA, CDR2 SQIVND (reference sequence). CDR3 residues: CASSNINREYGYTF. CDR3 in DNA: TGTGCCAGTAGTAATATAAACAGGGAATATGGCTACACCTTC.